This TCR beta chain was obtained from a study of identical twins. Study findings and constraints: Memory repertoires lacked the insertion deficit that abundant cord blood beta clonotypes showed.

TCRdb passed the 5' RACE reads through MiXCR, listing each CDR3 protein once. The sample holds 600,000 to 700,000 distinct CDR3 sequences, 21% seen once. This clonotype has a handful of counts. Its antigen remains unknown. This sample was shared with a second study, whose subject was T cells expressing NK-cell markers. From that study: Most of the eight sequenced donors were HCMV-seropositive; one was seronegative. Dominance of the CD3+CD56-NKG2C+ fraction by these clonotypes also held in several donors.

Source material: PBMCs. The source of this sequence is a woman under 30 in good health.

The CDR3 coding sequence is TGTGCCAGCAGGGACAATTCGGAGCAGTACTTC. Encoded protein: CASRDNSEQYF. V gene TRBV6-2 or TRBV6-3 combines with J gene TRBJ2-7, with D maybe TRBD1 (5 bases). This CDR3 is 11 amino acids long. The V gene lost 6 bases and the J gene lost 7 bases, with 10 bases spanning the gap. Germline V gene data show CDR1 as MNHEY and CDR2 as SVGEGT.